Listed below are T cell receptor beta chains from one sample, sequenced in a study of T cell responses to AZD1222 COVID-19 vaccine. The protocol was immunoSEQ multiplex PCR, while the TCRdb copy is restricted to in-frame clones and leaves out a portion. This sample has 66,000 or so clones, with approximately 79% found just once. This specimen was peripheral blood, taken on day 0 of MenACWY control vaccination. The receptors derive from an adult in good health. The CDR3 runs from the conserved cysteine through the conserved F or W. D genes are given only for firm matches. Clone sizes are given selectively: once, few, many, or a class where the clone is expanded.

-	TRBV18	TRBJ2-7	-	CASSPSSYEQYF	TGTGCCAGCTCACCTAGCTCCTACGAGCAGTACTTC
-	TRBV5-1	TRBJ2-1	-	CASSFGVGGYNEQFF	TGCGCCAGCAGCTTCGGCGTGGGCGGATACAATGAGCAGTTCTTC
once	TRBV5-1	TRBJ1-1	TRBD1	CASSAGTGFNTEAFF	TGCGCCAGCAGCGCGGGGACAGGCTTCAACACTGAAGCTTTCTTT
-	TRBV6-2/TRBV6-3	TRBJ1-1	TRBD1	CASSQRQGNFEAFF	TGTGCCAGCAGCCAACGACAGGGCAATTTTGAAGCTTTCTTT
-	TRBV2	TRBJ1-1	-	CASSLQRFRETEAFF	TGTGCCAGCAGTCTTCAACGATTCAGGGAGACTGAAGCTTTCTTT
once	TRBV2	TRBJ2-1	TRBD2	CASSGRLAGSNEQFF	TGTGCCAGCAGTGGTAGACTAGCGGGCTCAAATGAGCAGTTCTTC
-	TRBV4-1	TRBJ1-5	-	CASSQEGAGDQPQHF	TGCGCCAGCAGCCAAGAGGGTGCGGGGGATCAGCCCCAGCATTTT
-	TRBV4-2	TRBJ2-5	-	CASSQPRLEASLYF	TGTGCCAGCAGCCAACCCCGACTAGAGGCCTCGCTTTACTTC
-	TRBV7-9	TRBJ1-4	TRBD1	CASSLGTGLNEKLFF	TGTGCCAGCAGCTTAGGGACAGGCCTTAATGAAAAACTGTTTTTT
-	TRBV7-9	TRBJ1-2	-	CASSLRGVLDGYTF	TGTGCCAGCAGCTTACGGGGAGTCCTCGATGGCTACACCTTC
-	TRBV6-5	TRBJ2-1	-	CASRASHQANNEQFF	TGTGCCAGCAGAGCTAGCCACCAAGCGAACAATGAGCAGTTCTTC
-	TRBV3-1/TRBV3-2	TRBJ2-1	TRBD2	CASSQDLAGVREQFF	TGTGCCAGCAGCCAAGATCTCGCGGGAGTACGGGAGCAGTTCTTC
-	TRBV6-1	TRBJ1-1	TRBD1	CASSDNRGGTEAFF	TGTGCCAGCAGTGATAACAGGGGGGGGACTGAAGCTTTCTTT
-	TRBV18	TRBJ1-2	-	CASSSDSNYGYTF	TGTGCCAGCTCATCGGACAGCAACTATGGCTACACCTTC
few	TRBV4-2	TRBJ1-6	-	CASSQGGDSPLHF	TGTGCCAGCAGCCAAGGGGGGGATTCACCCCTCCACTTT
-	TRBV28	TRBJ1-1	-	CASALVARTEAFF	TGTGCCAGCGCCCTGGTGGCGCGCACTGAAGCTTTCTTT
-	TRBV28	TRBJ1-4	-	CASTTQGGNEKLFF	TGTGCCAGCACTACTCAGGGAGGTAATGAAAAACTGTTTTTT
-	TRBV6-5	TRBJ2-2	TRBD1	CASSYAGQGVAGELFF	TGTGCCAGCAGTTACGCGGGACAGGGAGTTGCCGGGGAGCTGTTTTTT
-	TRBV5-1	TRBJ1-6	-	CASSFEGLDSPLHF	TGCGCCAGCAGCTTCGAGGGCCTGGATTCACCCCTCCACTTT
-	TRBV27	TRBJ2-7	-	CASSLRGGATEQYF	TGTGCCAGCTCCCTCCGAGGAGGGGCGACCGAGCAGTACTTC
-	TRBV3-1/TRBV3-2	TRBJ2-1	-	CASSPRLGTRYNEQFF	TGTGCCAGCAGCCCTCGCCTCGGGACCCGATACAATGAGCAGTTCTTC
few	TRBV5-4	TRBJ1-2	TRBD1	CASRTGTGGKRGYTF	TGTGCCAGCAGGACCGGGACAGGGGGCAAGCGTGGCTACACCTTC
-	TRBV2	TRBJ2-5	-	CASSKGRQETQYF	TGTGCCAGTTCGAAGGGACGTCAAGAGACCCAGTACTTC
-	TRBV2	TRBJ2-3	TRBD2	CASSEAGTSGSTDTQYF	TGTGCCAGCAGTGAAGCCGGGACTAGCGGTAGCACAGATACGCAGTATTTT
-	TRBV6-2/TRBV6-3	TRBJ2-1	TRBD2	CASSYLRIAGGPGDEQFF	TGTGCCAGCAGTTACCTCCGTATAGCGGGAGGGCCGGGGGATGAGCAGTTCTTC
-	TRBV12-3/TRBV12-4	TRBJ1-2	-	CASSFRGNYGYTF	TGTGCCAGCAGCTTCAGGGGAAACTATGGCTACACCTTC
-	TRBV27	TRBJ2-7	TRBD1	CASSSTGGAYEQYF	TGTGCCAGCAGTTCGACAGGGGGCGCGTACGAGCAGTACTTC
once	TRBV7-9	TRBJ2-7	TRBD1	CASSLAQGQGAREQYF	TGTGCCAGCAGCTTAGCCCAGGGACAGGGGGCGAGAGAGCAGTACTTC